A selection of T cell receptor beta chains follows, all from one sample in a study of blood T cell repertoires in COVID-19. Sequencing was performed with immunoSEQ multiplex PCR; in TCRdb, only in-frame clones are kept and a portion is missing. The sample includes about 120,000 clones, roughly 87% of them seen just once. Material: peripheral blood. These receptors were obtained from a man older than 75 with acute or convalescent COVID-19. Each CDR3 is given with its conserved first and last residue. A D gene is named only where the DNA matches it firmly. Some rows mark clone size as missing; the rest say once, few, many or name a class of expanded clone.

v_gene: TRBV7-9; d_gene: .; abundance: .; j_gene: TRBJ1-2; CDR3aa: CASSLDKLIDYGYTF; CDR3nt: TGTGCCAGCAGCTTAGATAAGCTAATCGACTATGGCTACACCTTC
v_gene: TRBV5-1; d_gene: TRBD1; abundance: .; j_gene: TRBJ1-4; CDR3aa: CASSQGARATNEKLFF; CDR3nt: TGCGCCAGCAGCCAGGGGGCCAGAGCAACTAATGAAAAACTGTTTTTT
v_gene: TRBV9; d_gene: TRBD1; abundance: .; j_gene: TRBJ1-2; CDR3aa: CASSTAAGQNYGYTF; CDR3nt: TGTGCCAGCAGCACCGCCGCGGGACAGAACTATGGCTACACCTTC
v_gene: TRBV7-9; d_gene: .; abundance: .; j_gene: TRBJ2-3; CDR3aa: CASSPSGLPTQYF; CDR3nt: TGTGCCAGCAGCCCGTCGGGACTCCCTACGCAGTATTTT
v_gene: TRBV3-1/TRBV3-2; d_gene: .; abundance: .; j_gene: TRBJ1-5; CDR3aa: CASSQDRGSNQPQHF; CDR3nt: TGTGCCAGCAGCCAAGACCGAGGGAGCAATCAGCCCCAGCATTTT
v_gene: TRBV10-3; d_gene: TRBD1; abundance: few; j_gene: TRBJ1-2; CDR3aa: CATRGLDYGYTF; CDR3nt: TGTGCCACTAGGGGGCTTGACTATGGCTACACCTTC
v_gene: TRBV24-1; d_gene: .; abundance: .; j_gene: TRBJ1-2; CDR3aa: CATSDPTDRTDGYTF; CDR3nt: TGTGCCACCAGTGACCCGACCGACAGGACCGATGGCTACACCTTC
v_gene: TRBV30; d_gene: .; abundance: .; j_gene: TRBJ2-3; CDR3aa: CAWSRRADTQYF; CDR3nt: TGTGCCTGGAGCCGGAGGGCAGATACGCAGTATTTT
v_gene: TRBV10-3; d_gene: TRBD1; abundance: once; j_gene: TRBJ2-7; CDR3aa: CAISPIEDRATYEQYF; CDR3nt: TGTGCCATCAGTCCTATAGAGGACAGGGCAACCTACGAGCAGTACTTC
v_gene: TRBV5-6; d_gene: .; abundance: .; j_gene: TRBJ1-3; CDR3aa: CASSLWETGNTIYF; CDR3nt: TGTGCCAGCAGCTTGTGGGAGACCGGAAACACCATATATTTT
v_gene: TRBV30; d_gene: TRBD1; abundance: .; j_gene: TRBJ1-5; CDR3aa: CAWRTGPSQPQHF; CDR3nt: TGTGCCTGGAGGACAGGGCCCAGTCAGCCCCAGCATTTT
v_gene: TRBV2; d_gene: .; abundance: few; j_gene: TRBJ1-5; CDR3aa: CASSPTNSNQPQHF; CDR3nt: TGTGCCAGCAGCCCCACCAACTCCAATCAGCCCCAGCATTTT
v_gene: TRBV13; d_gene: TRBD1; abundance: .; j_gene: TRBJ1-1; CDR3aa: CASSRQGAIGNTEAFF; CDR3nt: TGTGCCAGCAGCCGACAGGGGGCTATCGGGAACACTGAAGCTTTCTTT
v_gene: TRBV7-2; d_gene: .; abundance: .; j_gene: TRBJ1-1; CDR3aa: CASRGGGTINTEAFF; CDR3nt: TGTGCCAGTCGCGGGGGAGGCACAATCAACACTGAAGCTTTCTTT
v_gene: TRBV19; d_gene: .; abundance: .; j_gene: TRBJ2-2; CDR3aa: CASNGGINGELFF; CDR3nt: TGTGCCAGTAATGGGGGGATAAACGGGGAGCTGTTTTTT
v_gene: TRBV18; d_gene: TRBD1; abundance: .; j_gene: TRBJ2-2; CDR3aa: CASSPPGTGGKKTGELFF; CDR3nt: TGTGCCAGCTCACCACCCGGGACAGGGGGCAAAAAAACCGGGGAGCTGTTTTTT
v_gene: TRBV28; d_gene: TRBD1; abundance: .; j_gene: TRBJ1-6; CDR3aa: CASSRGTGRNSPLHF; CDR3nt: TGTGCCAGCAGTCGCGGGACAGGGCGAAATTCACCCCTCCACTTT